The 26 T cell receptor beta chains listed next were all sequenced from one sample in a study of blood T cells in healthy people across ages (dated by TCRdb to between 2014 and 2017). Receptor libraries were prepared by 5' RACE. Instrument used: Illumina HiSeq 2500. The second PCR ran for roughly 6 to 11 cycles and used a J-beta primer mix along with a sample-barcoded 5' primer. The raw public data were reprocessed by TCRdb itself: fastp quality trimming at Q25, MiXCR clonotype calling, in-frame beta chains only. A single entry per CDR3 protein holds the most common genes and DNA from its merged rows. The sample table shows hundreds of thousands of distinct CDR3 sequences, and under 30% are seen once. Approximately 14% of the sample is held by the ten biggest clonotypes. Sample: blood. The receptors were gathered from a woman older than 75 in good health.

This clonotype was seen many times. The gene calls are TRBV3-1 and TRBJ2-7, with TRBD1 matching over 11 bases. Looked up from germline, CDR1 is LGHDT and CDR2 is YNNKEL (reference sequence). V lost 4 bases and J lost 2; bases outside the gene matches: 10. This CDR3 has 17 residues. In DNA, the CDR3 is TGTGCCAGCAGCCCGCGACCGGGACAGGGGGACCCCTACGAGCAGTACTTC. Its translation: CASSPRPGQGDPYEQYF.

The chain links TRBV7-9 to TRBJ2-2, with D possibly matching TRBD1 (7 bases). This CDR3 has 19 residues. Germline V gene sequence: CDR1 SEHNR, CDR2 FQNEAQ (reference sequence). V gave up 5 bases and J gave up 0 bases, with 22 bases separating them. The CDR3 region is CASSRGGGGVTANTGELFF. The CDR3 nucleotides are TGTGCCAGCAGCCGAGGCGGAGGGGGCGTCACGGCGAACACCGGGGAGCTGTTTTTT.

As regards this clonotype: The junction departs from germline at one end; a sequencing error may be responsible. The CDR3 is CASSPSADTRYF. The CDR3 nucleotides read TGTGCCAGCAGCCCGAGCGCAGATACGCGGTATTTT. V and J are TRBV7-9 and TRBJ2-3; D is unresolved. Germline values: CDR1 SEHNR, CDR2 FQNEAQ (reference sequence). The CDR3 spans 12 residues.

Regarding this clonotype: This sequence may be a read error, since a much larger clone differs from it by one base. The CDR3 reads CSAARGDYEQYF. CDR3 sequence (DNA): TGCAGCGCTGCTCGGGGGGACTACGAGCAGTACTTC. The chain has TRBV29-1 and TRBJ2-7; TRBD2 agrees at 7 bases. CDR1 is SQVTM and CDR2 is ANQGSEA in the germline V gene. CDR3 size: 12 residues. V lost 7 bases and J lost 3; bases outside the gene matches: 6.

The chain carries TRBV7-8 and TRBJ1-2; 10 nucleotides match TRBD1. The V gene end was trimmed by 5 bases and the J gene end by 2 bases; junction bases not matched to a gene: 5. The CDR3 is made up of 15 amino acids. In germline, CDR1 is SGHVS, CDR2 FQNEAQ. The CDR3 region is CASSIDRGPNYGYTF. CDR3 DNA sequence: TGTGCCAGCAGCATAGACAGGGGGCCCAACTATGGCTACACCTTC.

This clonotype has just a few counts. This may be a read error, as it is one base from a much larger clone. The chain has TRBV7-8 and TRBJ1-4, with 7 positions matching TRBD1. CDR3 length equals 15 residues. The germline V gene has CDR1 SGHVS and CDR2 FQNEAQ. CDR3 sequence (DNA): TGTGCCAGCAGCTTAGTCTGGACAGGTGGTGAAAAACGGTTTTTT. Its translation is CASSLVWTGGEKRFF.

This clonotype appeared a few times. The rearrangement uses TRBV7-6 and TRBJ2-5; TRBD2 matches at 13 bases. The germline CDR1 and CDR2 sequences are SGHVS and FNYEAQ. J lost 11 bases, V lost 2 bases, and 11 bases had no gene match. There are 16 residues in the CDR3. The CDR3 sequence: CASSLSGLAGYNEQYF. The CDR3 nucleotides are TGTGCCAGCAGCTTATCGGGACTAGCGGGGTACAATGAGCAGTACTTC.

This clonotype was observed a handful of times. The chain joins TRBV5-1 to TRBJ1-1; D may be TRBD1 (5 bases). This CDR3 is built from 14 residues. CDR1 and CDR2 (germline): SGHRS, YFSETQ. V was shortened by 8 bases and J by 0 bases, with 14 bases between the two germline ends. The DNA of the CDR3 is TGCGCCAGTAAGAGCAGGGACTTGAACACTGAAGCTTTCTTT. Amino acids: CASKSRDLNTEAFF. Combining the CDR3 with reference TRBV5-1 and TRBJ1-1 gives the whole variable domain KAGVTQTPRYLIKTRGQQVTLSCSPISGHRSVSWYQQTPGQGLQFLFEYFSETQRNKGNFPGRFSGRQFSNSRSEMNVSTLELGDSALYLCASKSRDLNTEAFFGQGTRLTVV.

This clonotype was seen ten or more times. The V and J genes are TRBV5-5 and TRBJ2-6; D possibly corresponds to TRBD2 (5 bases). Germline CDR1 reads SGHKS; CDR2 reads YYEKEE (reference sequence). The ends were cut back, 4 bases at V and 2 bases at J, with 16 bases in the middle. CDR3 size: 17 residues. The CDR3 is CASSLMGRGTGANVLTF. CDR3 nucleotide sequence: TGTGCCAGCAGCCTAATGGGGAGAGGAACTGGGGCCAACGTCCTGACTTTC.

On this clonotype itself: This may come from a read error, since a much larger clone is one base off. This sequence joins TRBV20-1 and TRBJ2-7; D call uncertain. The CDR3 contains 13 residues. V dropped 6 bases and J dropped 7 bases, with 19 bases sitting between them. CDR1 is DFQATT and CDR2 is SNEGSKA in the germline V gene (reference sequence). This chain's CDR3 is CSAKGVLGDEQYF. The CDR3 DNA is TGCAGTGCCAAGGGCGTTCTTGGGGATGAGCAGTACTTC.

This clonotype was picked up a small number of times. The chain employs TRBV9 and TRBJ2-1; perhaps TRBD2 as D (6 bases). The tail of the sequence fits TRBJ2-7 better, so the J call may be wrong. Germline V CDR1 and CDR2: SGDLS, YYNGEE. The CDR3 has 15 amino acids. The CDR3 nucleotides are TGTGCCAGCAGCGTAGACGGGAGCTCCTACAATGAGCAGTACTTC. Amino acids: CASSVDGSSYNEQYF.

This clonotype appeared many times. The chain combines TRBV7-2 with TRBJ2-7; TRBD2 aligns across 11 bases. From germline, CDR1 is SGHTA and CDR2 FQGNSA. This CDR3 comprises 16 residues. The J segment lost 2 bases and the V segment lost 1 base, leaving 4 bases of the junction unmatched. CDR3 nucleotide sequence: TGTGCCAGCAGCTTAGTTGTTAGCGGGGGGGCCTACGAGCAGTACTTC. Amino acid sequence: CASSLVVSGGAYEQYF.

This clonotype was recorded many times. The CDR3 sequence: CASSFQGTDTQYF. The CDR3 DNA reads TGTGCCAGCAGTTTTCAGGGAACAGATACGCAGTATTTT. This chain uses TRBV28 with TRBJ2-3, with D tentatively TRBD1 (5 bases). V was cut by 3 bases and J by 3 bases, with 7 bases left in between. The CDR3 runs 13 residues. Germline CDR1 and CDR2: MDHEN and SYDVKM.

This clonotype is a singleton in its sample. The V gene is TRBV5-5, the J gene TRBJ2-5, with TRBD1 matching 7 bases. Looked up from germline, CDR1 is SGHKS and CDR2 is YYEKEE (reference sequence). J was trimmed by 5 bases and V by 0 bases; bases with no gene match: 7. The CDR3 contains 15 residues. The CDR3 sequence is CASSLVQGSGETQYF. For the CDR3, the DNA is TGTGCCAGCAGCTTGGTACAGGGGTCCGGCGAGACCCAGTACTTC.

This clonotype was found many times. The rearrangement uses TRBV19 and TRBJ2-7, with TRBD2 identical over 12 bases. Looked up from germline, CDR1 is LNHDA and CDR2 is SQIVND (reference sequence). Trimming cost V 3 bases and J 3 bases; bases outside gene matches: 0. The CDR3 length is 14 residues. This chain's CDR3 is CASSMTSGGYEQYF. DNA for the CDR3: TGTGCCAGTAGTATGACTAGCGGGGGCTACGAGCAGTACTTC.

This clonotype was picked up many times. This chain links TRBV7-7 with TRBJ2-3, with 7 bases identical to TRBD2. V lost 0 bases and J lost 3; bases outside the gene matches: 3. The germline CDR1 and CDR2 sequences are SSHAT and FNYEAQ (reference sequence). The CDR3 runs 15 residues. CDR3 sequence (DNA): TGTGCCAGCAGCTTAGCGGGGGGGAAAACAGATACGCAGTATTTT. It yields the protein CASSLAGGKTDTQYF.

This clonotype was counted at least ten times. The V and J genes are TRBV2 and TRBJ2-3, with TRBD2 matching over 8 bases. CDR3 length equals 16 residues. CDR1 and CDR2 (germline): SNHLY, FYNNEI. After removal of 3 bases from V and 0 bases from J, the junction contained 5 bases not matched to a gene. CDR3 bases: TGTGCCAGCAGTGAGAATGCGGGGGGTAGCACAGATACGCAGTATTTT. Protein product: CASSENAGGSTDTQYF.

This clonotype has a count of ten or more. V is TRBV29-1 and J is TRBJ2-3, with D possibly matching TRBD2 (7 bases). This CDR3 spans 15 amino acids. The ends were cut back, 5 bases at V and 3 bases at J, with 18 bases in the middle. CDR1 SQVTM and CDR2 ANQGSEA come from the germline V gene. This CDR3 reads CSVSEWGGFTDTQYF. DNA of the CDR3: TGCAGCGTTTCTGAGTGGGGGGGCTTTACAGATACGCAGTATTTT.

Note on this clonotype: This may arise from a read error, as a much more abundant clone is one base away. The genes are TRBV30 and TRBJ1-2; 9 nucleotides agree with TRBD1. V dropped 1 base and J dropped 6; count of bases not matched to a gene: 6. The CDR3 runs to 14 residues. Germline V gene lookup returns CDR1 GTSNPN and CDR2 SVGIG (reference sequence). The CDR3 sequence is CAWSAPGQGDGYTF. The CDR3 region has the DNA TGTGCCTGGAGTGCCCCGGGACAGGGCGATGGCTACACCTTC.

The V gene is TRBV20-1, the J gene TRBJ1-1; 10 bases match TRBD1. Germline V gene sequence: CDR1 DFQATT, CDR2 SNEGSKA (reference sequence). The CDR3 is 13 amino acids. Germline trimming cut 3 bases from V and 10 bases from J; bases unmatched to any gene: 8. The chain's CDR3 is CSASRDRGLGAFF. The CDR3, as DNA: TGCAGTGCTAGCCGGGACAGGGGATTGGGAGCTTTCTTT.

A remark on this clonotype: A read error may be the cause here, since a much bigger clone is one base away. The V gene is TRBV9, the J gene TRBJ2-1, with D tentatively TRBD2 (7 bases). CDR1 SGDLS and CDR2 YYNGEE come from the germline V gene. V dropped 0 bases and J dropped 13 bases, with 20 bases sitting between them. The CDR3 is made up of 15 amino acids. CDR3 sequence (DNA): TGTGCCAGCAGCGTAGGGGGGGGCCAAGGGAAGACCCAGTTCTTC. Residues: CASSVGGGQGKTQFF.

This sequence joins TRBV4-2 and TRBJ1-5; TRBD1 matches 7 bases. V was clipped by 5 bases and J by 6 bases; unmatched bases: 13. The CDR3 length is 16 residues. Germline V CDR1 and CDR2: LGHNA, YNFKEQ. This chain's CDR3 is CASSEVGGGASQPQHF. CDR3 in DNA: TGTGCCAGCAGCGAAGTGGGAGGGGGCGCTTCTCAGCCCCAGCATTTT.

This clonotype was found a few times. This may arise from a read error, as a much more abundant clone is one base away. V gene TRBV20-1 combines with J gene TRBJ2-5; tentatively, D is TRBD2 (6 bases). V lost 7 bases and J 11 bases, leaving 20 bases between the germline ends. This CDR3 is 12 amino acids long. CDR1 and CDR2 from the germline V gene are DFQATT and SNEGSKA (reference sequence). The CDR3 is CSVGPAGGEQYF. The CDR3, as DNA: TGCAGTGTGGGGCCTGCTGGAGGGGAGCAGTACTTC.

As for this clonotype: A much larger clone lies one base from this, so it may be a read error. The rearrangement joins TRBV7-3 to TRBJ2-4; TRBD1 agrees at 10 bases. TRBJ2-7 explains the end of the DNA better; the J call may be wrong. Germline values: CDR1 SGHTA, CDR2 FQGTGA. The CDR3 has 14 amino acids. The CDR3 DNA reads TGTGCCAGCAGCGGTACCGGGACAGGGGACGAGCAGTACTTC. Protein: CASSGTGTGDEQYF.

Notes on this clonotype: Here the CDR3 omits its conserved ending phenylalanine or tryptophan, so a read error is the likely source. V gene TRBV5-1 combines with J gene TRBJ1-2; no firm D call. Trimming stripped 4 bases from V and 1 base from J, with 11 bases between. Germline CDR1 SGHRS, CDR2 YFSETQ. The CDR3 covers 14 residues. CDR3: CASSRNDINYGYTL. CDR3 coding DNA: TGCGCCAGCAGCCGTAACGACATTAACTATGGCTACACCCTC.

This sequence joins TRBV7-9 and TRBJ2-5; TRBD2 is a possible D gene (6 bases). The better agreement between TRBJ2-7 and the DNA end casts doubt on the J call. Germline lookup yields CDR1 SEHNR and CDR2 FQNEAQ (reference sequence). The CDR3 has 14 residues. The CDR3: CASSSYGRKNEQYF. The CDR3 nucleotides are TGTGCCAGCAGCTCCTACGGGAGAAAAAACGAGCAGTACTTC.